The clone carrying this T cell receptor beta chain was picked up one time. Original methodology: Amplification from reference gene primers served as the basis for estimated nucleated cell counts. Clones were sequenced by immunoSEQ multiplex PCR, and TCRdb holds only the in-frame ones, with some missing. Clonal size and the V and J genes are those of that table, whereas D and trimming came from the DNA. The repertoire holds a few hundred thousand clones, with about 89% as singletons. This entry is derived from a study of blood T cell repertoires in COVID-19. In the study overall: Sites in the United States, Italy and Spain provided acute and convalescent COVID-19 samples. From T cells, B-cell-depleted T cells, or PBMCs came the material, which was cDNA or gDNA.

This CDR3 has 15 amino acids. Per the germline V gene, CDR1 is SGDLS and CDR2 is YYNGEE. V lost 5 bases and J lost 2; bases outside the gene matches: 5. This receptor was identified in a woman between 45 and 60 years old with acute or convalescent COVID-19. Specimen: peripheral blood. The genes are TRBV9 and TRBJ2-1; 9 nucleotides agree with TRBD1. The CDR3 DNA sequence: TGTGCCAGCAGAGCGGGACAGGGCCCCTACAATGAGCAGTTCTTC. It translates to CASRAGQGPYNEQFF.